Detailed here is one T cell receptor (beta chain). Its antigen is not known. The data belong to a study of PD-1 blockade in classical Hodgkin lymphoma. Study results and limitations: Healthy donors were reported to have higher baseline TCR diversity than newly diagnosed patients. There remain no defined causes for the repertoire differences, which possibly reflect disease activity or prior therapy.

Assay used: immunoSEQ multiplex PCR; TCRdb lists only in-frame clones, some missing. The table has almost 9,500 clones, about nine tenths seen once; the top ten hold around 8.1%. Trimming took off 8 bases at V and 4 bases at J, with 9 bases between the two ends. Germline-derived CDR1 and CDR2 are SEHNR and FQNEAQ (reference sequence). The CDR3 length is 12 residues. The time point was: newly diagnosed, previously untreated cHL patient sample. The CD8+ T cells came from thawed PBMCs through magnetic negative selection. Newly diagnosed, untreated classical Hodgkin lymphoma PBMCs provided comparison. Sequences were obtained from CD8+ T cells from blood. The chain joins TRBV7-9 to TRBJ2-1, with D maybe TRBD1 (6 bases). This clonotype was sampled from a human donor with classical Hodgkin lymphoma. CDR3 sequence reads: CASQGIYNEQFF. CDR3 DNA: TGTGCCAGCCAGGGGATTTACAATGAGCAGTTCTTC.